A single sample gave rise to the 8 T cell receptor beta chains below, sequenced in a study of blood T cell repertoires in COVID-19. Libraries were prepared by immunoSEQ multiplex PCR; TCRdb keeps only in-frame clonotypes and omits some of them. The sample records under 200,000 clones, roughly 91% being singletons. Specimen: peripheral blood. These receptors originate from a man aged 35-49 years with active or convalescent COVID-19.

V is TRBV5-3 and J is TRBJ1-5; TRBD1 agrees at 7 bases. TRBV5-3 counts as an open reading frame of uncertain function. After removal of 4 bases from V and 2 bases from J, the junction contained 9 bases not matched to a gene. CDR3 size: 16 residues. In nucleotides, the CDR3 is TGTGCCAGAAGCACGAGATTAACAGGGGGCAATCAGCCCCAGCATTTT. This sequence encodes CARSTRLTGGNQPQHF.

J is TRBJ2-3 and V is TRBV28; the match to TRBD1 covers 8 bases. CDR3 length: 17 amino acids. The germline V gene has CDR1 MDHEN and CDR2 SYDVKM. V trimming: 4 bases; J trimming: 2 bases; junction bases outside the gene matches: 11. The CDR3 is CASSSPRGQANTDTQYF. The CDR3 DNA follows: TGTGCCAGCAGTTCGCCCAGGGGGCAGGCGAACACAGATACGCAGTATTTT.

The chain recombines TRBV27 with TRBJ2-1, with D unclear. Germline V gives CDR1 MNHEY, CDR2 SMNVEV (reference sequence). V was cut by 8 bases and J by 9 bases, with 20 bases left in between. CDR3 size: 14 residues. CDR3: CASHLFPPTGEQFF. The CDR3 DNA reads TGTGCCAGCCACCTTTTCCCCCCAACGGGTGAGCAGTTCTTC.

This chain links TRBV3-1 (or the pseudogene TRBV3-2) with TRBJ2-5; TRBD2 aligns across 10 bases. The V segment lost 4 bases and the J segment 2 bases; nucleotides outside the gene matches: 7. CDR3 size: 16 residues. Germline CDR1 reads LGHDT; CDR2 reads YNNKEL (reference sequence). The CDR3 protein is CASSPFGAGGQETQYF. In DNA, the CDR3 is TGTGCCAGCAGCCCCTTTGGAGCGGGAGGGCAAGAGACCCAGTACTTC.

This rearrangement joins TRBV25-1 to TRBJ2-7; TRBD2 is a possible D gene (6 bases). Germline assignment: CDR1 MGHDK and CDR2 SYGVNS. This CDR3 contains 13 residues. Trimming pared 2 bases from V and 6 bases from J, leaving 11 bases between. The CDR3 region has the DNA TGTGCCAGCAGTGAAGGAGGGACCACCGAGCAGTACTTC. Its protein product is CASSEGGTTEQYF.

V and J are TRBV7-2 and TRBJ1-1; D is unclear. Trimming took 0 bases from V and 6 from J, leaving 8 bases between them. The CDR3 totals 13 residues. CDR1 and CDR2 from the germline V gene are SGHTA and FQGNSA. Here the CDR3 reads CASSLARVPEAFF. The DNA for the CDR3 is TGTGCCAGCAGCTTAGCGCGGGTTCCTGAAGCTTTCTTT. Using reference TRBV7-2 and TRBJ1-1 for the parts outside the CDR3, the full variable domain is GAGVSQSPSNKVTEKGKDVELRCDPISGHTALYWYRQSLGQGLEFLIYFQGNSAPDKSGLPSDRFSAERTGGSVSTLTIQRTQQEDSAVYLCASSLARVPEAFFGQGTRLTVV.

The rearrangement links TRBV18 to TRBJ1-4; 7 bases are a match to TRBD1. CDR3 length: 15 residues. J lost 5 bases, V lost 5 bases, and 8 bases had no gene match. Germline V gene data show CDR1 as KGHSH and CDR2 as LQKENI. For the CDR3, the DNA is TGTGCCAGCTCAGCCTCGGACAGGTCGAATGAAAAACTGTTTTTT. Its translation is CASSASDRSNEKLFF. The full variable domain, completed using reference TRBV18 and TRBJ1-4, is NAGVMQNPRHLVRRRGQEARLRCSPMKGHSHVYWYRQLPEEGLKFMVYLQKENIIDESGMPKERFSAEFPKEGPSILRIQQVVRGDSAAYFCASSASDRSNEKLFFGSGTQLSVL.

The chain couples TRBV2 to TRBJ1-3; unclear D gene. CDR1 and CDR2 (germline): SNHLY, FYNNEI. There are 13 residues in the CDR3. The V end was cut by 5 bases, the J end by 2 bases, with 7 bases between. This CDR3 is CASSIDPGNTIYF. CDR3 sequence (DNA): TGTGCCAGCAGTATAGATCCTGGAAACACCATATATTTT. The whole variable domain, remainder taken from reference TRBV2 and TRBJ1-3, is EPEVTQTPSHQVTQMGQEVILRCVPISNHLYFYWYRQILGQKVEFLVSFYNNEISEKSEIFDDQFSVERPDGSNFTLKIRSTKLEDSAMYFCASSIDPGNTIYFGEGSWLTVV.